This T cell receptor beta chain is from a study of control samples from healthy donors and cancer patients. TCRdb's table, derived via immunoSEQ multiplex PCR, lists solely in-frame clones and lacks some. The table shows around 110,000 clones, with more than 85% occurring only once. CDR1 and CDR2 from the germline V gene are MNHEY and SMNVEV (reference sequence). This CDR3 has 17 amino acids. V trimming: 5 bases; J trimming: 4 bases; junction bases outside the gene matches: 15. The V and J genes are TRBV27 and TRBJ1-2; TRBD1 matches 8 bases. The sample taken for sequencing was blood. This clonotype was sampled from a man younger than 40 in good health. In nucleotides, the CDR3 is TGTGCCAGCAGTAATGGGACAGGCATACCTACAGCCTATGGCTACACCTTC. The encoded protein is CASSNGTGIPTAYGYTF.